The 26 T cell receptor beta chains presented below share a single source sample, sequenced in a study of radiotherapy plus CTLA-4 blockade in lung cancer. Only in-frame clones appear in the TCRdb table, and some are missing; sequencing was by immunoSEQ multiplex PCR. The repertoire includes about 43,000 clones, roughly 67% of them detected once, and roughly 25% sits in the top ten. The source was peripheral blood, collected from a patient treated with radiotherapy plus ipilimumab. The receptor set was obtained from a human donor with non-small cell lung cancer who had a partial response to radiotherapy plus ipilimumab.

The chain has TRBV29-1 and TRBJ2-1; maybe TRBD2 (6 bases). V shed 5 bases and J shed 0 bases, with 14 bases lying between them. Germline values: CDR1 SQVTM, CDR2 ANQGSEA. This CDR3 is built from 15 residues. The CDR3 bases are TGCAGCGTTTCTCCCGGAGGGAGCTCCTACAATGAGCAGTTCTTC. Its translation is CSVSPGGSSYNEQFF.

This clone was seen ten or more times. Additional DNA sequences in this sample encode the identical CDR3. CDR3 in amino acids: CASSFQGTYEQYF. The DNA for the CDR3 is TGTGCCAGCAGTTTCCAGGGAACCTACGAGCAGTACTTC. This rearrangement joins TRBV27 to TRBJ2-7; D perhaps matches TRBD1 (5 bases). Germline V gene sequence: CDR1 MNHEY, CDR2 SMNVEV (reference sequence). This CDR3 contains 13 residues. Trimming removed 3 bases from V and 2 bases from J, with 8 bases in between.

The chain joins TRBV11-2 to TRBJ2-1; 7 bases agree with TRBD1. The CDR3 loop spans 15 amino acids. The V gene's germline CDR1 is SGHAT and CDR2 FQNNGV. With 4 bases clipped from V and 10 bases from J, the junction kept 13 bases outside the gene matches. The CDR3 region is CASSSTGGTAGEQFF. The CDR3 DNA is TGTGCCAGCAGCTCTACCGGTGGGACAGCAGGAGAGCAGTTCTTC.

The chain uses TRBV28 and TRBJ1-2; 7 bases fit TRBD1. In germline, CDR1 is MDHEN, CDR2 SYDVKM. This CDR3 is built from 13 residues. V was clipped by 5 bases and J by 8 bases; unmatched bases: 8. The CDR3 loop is CASSRDRVGGYTF. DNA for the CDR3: TGTGCCAGCAGTCGCGACAGGGTAGGCGGCTACACCTTC.

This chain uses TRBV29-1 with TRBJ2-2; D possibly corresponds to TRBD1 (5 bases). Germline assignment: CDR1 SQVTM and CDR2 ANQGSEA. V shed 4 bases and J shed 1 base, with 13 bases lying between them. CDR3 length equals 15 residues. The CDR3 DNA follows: TGCAGCGTTGGAGTAGGGGCAGTGAACACCGGGGAGCTGTTTTTT. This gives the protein CSVGVGAVNTGELFF.

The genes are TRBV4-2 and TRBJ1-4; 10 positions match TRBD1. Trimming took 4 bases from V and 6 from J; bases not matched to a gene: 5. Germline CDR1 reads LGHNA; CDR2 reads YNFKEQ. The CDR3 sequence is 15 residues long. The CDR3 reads CASSRTGTGDEKLFF. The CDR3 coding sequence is TGTGCCAGCAGCCGAACCGGGACAGGGGATGAAAAACTGTTTTTT.

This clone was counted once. The CDR3 coding sequence is TGCAGCGTTGAAATCAGTTACAATGAGCAGTTCTTC. Amino acid sequence: CSVEISYNEQFF. This sequence joins TRBV29-1 and TRBJ2-1, with D uncertain. The CDR3 sequence is 12 residues long. With 2 bases removed from V and 4 bases from J, the gap between germline ends came to 6 bases. In germline, CDR1 is SQVTM, CDR2 ANQGSEA.

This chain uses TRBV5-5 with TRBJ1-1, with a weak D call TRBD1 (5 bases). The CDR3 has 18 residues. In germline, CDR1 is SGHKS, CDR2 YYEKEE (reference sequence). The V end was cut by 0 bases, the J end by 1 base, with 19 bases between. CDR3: CASSLVPGIMIGNTEAFF. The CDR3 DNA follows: TGTGCCAGCAGCTTGGTTCCAGGGATTATGATCGGGAACACTGAAGCTTTCTTT. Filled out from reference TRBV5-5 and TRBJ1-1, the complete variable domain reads DAGVTQSPTHLIKTRGQQVTLRCSPISGHKSVSWYQQVLGQGPQFIFQYYEKEERGRGNFPDRFSARQFPNYSSELNVNALLLGDSALYLCASSLVPGIMIGNTEAFFGQGTRLTVV.

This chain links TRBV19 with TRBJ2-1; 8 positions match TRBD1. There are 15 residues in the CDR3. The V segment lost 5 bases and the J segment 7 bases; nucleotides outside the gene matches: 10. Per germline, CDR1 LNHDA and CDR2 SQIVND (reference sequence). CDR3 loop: CASSSRQGRINEQFF. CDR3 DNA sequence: TGTGCCAGTAGTTCGAGACAGGGGAGAATTAATGAGCAGTTCTTC.

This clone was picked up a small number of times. In nucleotides, the CDR3 is TGTGCCAGCAGTTTAACCTCGGGGGGCCTGGAGACCCAGTACTTC. Translating it yields CASSLTSGGLETQYF. This rearrangement joins TRBV27 to TRBJ2-5; D may be TRBD2 (7 bases). There are 15 residues in the CDR3. Germline V gene sequence: CDR1 MNHEY, CDR2 SMNVEV (reference sequence). Trimming removed 2 bases at V and 5 bases at J, with 15 bases between.

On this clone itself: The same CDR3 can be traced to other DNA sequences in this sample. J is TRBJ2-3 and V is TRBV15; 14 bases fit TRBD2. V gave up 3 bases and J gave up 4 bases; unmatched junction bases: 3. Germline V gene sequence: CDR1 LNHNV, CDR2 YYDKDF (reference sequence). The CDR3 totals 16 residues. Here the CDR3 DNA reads TGTGCCACCAGCAGTAGACTAGCGGGGGGGGCAGATACGCAGTATTTT. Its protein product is CATSSRLAGGADTQYF. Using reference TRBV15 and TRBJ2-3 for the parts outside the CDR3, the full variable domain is DAMVIQNPRYQVTQFGKPVTLSCSQTLNHNVMYWYQQKSSQAPKLLFHYYDKDFNNEADTPDNFQSRRPNTSFCFLDIRSPGLGDTAMYLCATSSRLAGGADTQYFGPGTRLTVL.

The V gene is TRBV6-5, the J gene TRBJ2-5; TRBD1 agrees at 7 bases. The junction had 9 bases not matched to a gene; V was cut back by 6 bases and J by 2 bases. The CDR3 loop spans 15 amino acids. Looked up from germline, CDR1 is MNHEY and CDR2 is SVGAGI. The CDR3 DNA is TGTGCCAGCAGACGCCGGGACAGATTTCAAGAGACCCAGTACTTC. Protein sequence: CASRRRDRFQETQYF.

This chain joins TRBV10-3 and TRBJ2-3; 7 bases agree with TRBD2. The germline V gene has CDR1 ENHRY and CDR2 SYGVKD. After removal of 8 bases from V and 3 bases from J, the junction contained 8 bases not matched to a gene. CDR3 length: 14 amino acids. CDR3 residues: CAIRPSGLTDTQYF. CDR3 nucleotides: TGTGCCATCCGTCCTAGCGGTCTTACAGATACGCAGTATTTT.

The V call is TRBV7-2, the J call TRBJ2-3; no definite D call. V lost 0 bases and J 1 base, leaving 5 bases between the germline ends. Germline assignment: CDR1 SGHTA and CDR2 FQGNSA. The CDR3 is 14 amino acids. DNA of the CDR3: TGTGCCAGCAGCTTAGCGGTAGGCACAGATACGCAGTATTTT. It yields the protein CASSLAVGTDTQYF.

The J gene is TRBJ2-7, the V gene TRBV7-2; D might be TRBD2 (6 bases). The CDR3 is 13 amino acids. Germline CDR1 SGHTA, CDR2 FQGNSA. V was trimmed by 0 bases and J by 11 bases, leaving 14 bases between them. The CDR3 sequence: CASSLAAGGLEYF. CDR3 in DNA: TGTGCCAGCAGCTTAGCCGCCGGGGGACTCGAGTACTTC.

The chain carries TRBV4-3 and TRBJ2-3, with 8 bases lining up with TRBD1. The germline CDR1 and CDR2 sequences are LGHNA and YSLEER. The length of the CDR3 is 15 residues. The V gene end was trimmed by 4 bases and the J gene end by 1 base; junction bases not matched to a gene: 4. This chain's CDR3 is CASSLATGGTDTQYF. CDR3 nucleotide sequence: TGCGCCAGCAGCCTCGCGACAGGGGGCACAGATACGCAGTATTTT.

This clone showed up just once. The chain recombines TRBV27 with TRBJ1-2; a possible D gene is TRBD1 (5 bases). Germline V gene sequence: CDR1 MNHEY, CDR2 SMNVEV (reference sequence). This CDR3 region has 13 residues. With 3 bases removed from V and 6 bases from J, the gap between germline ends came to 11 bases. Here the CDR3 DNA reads TGTGCCAGCAGTTTTTATGTAGGGGATGGCTACACCTTC. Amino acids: CASSFYVGDGYTF.

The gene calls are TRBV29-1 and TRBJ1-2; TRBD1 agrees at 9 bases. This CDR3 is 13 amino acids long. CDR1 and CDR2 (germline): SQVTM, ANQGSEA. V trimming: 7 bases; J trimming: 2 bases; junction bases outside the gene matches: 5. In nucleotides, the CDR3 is TGCAGCGCCCTCGGGACAGGGAACTATGGCTACACCTTC. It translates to CSALGTGNYGYTF.

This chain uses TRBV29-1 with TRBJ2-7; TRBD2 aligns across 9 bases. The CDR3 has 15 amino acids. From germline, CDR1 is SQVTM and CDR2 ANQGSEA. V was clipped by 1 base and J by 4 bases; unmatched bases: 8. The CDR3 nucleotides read TGCAGCGTTGAAGGGCGGGAGGGTCCTCTGTACGAGCAGTACTTC. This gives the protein CSVEGREGPLYEQYF.

DNA of the CDR3: TGTGCCAGCACCGGGACTACGGGGGCGGGTAGTGAGCAGTTCTTC. Its translation: CASTGTTGAGSEQFF. The chain couples TRBV6-6 to TRBJ2-1; tentative D call: TRBD2 (7 bases). The germline V gene encodes CDR1 MNHNY and CDR2 SVGAGI (reference sequence). The CDR3 sequence is 15 residues long. V shed 7 bases and J shed 9 bases, with 22 bases lying between them.

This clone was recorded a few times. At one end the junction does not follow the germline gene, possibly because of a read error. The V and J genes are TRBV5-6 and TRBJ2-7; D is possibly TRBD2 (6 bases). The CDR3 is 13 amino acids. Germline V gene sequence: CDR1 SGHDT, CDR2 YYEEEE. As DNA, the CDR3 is TGTGCCAGCAGCTTGGAAAGGTGGGGGGAGCAGTCCTTC. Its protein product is CASSLERWGEQSF.

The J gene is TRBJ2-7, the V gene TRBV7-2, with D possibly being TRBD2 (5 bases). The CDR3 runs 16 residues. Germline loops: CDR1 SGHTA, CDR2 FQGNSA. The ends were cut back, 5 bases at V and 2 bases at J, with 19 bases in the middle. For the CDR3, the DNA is TGTGCCAGCAGCGCCCCTTTCAGCGGCTTTACCTACGAGCAGTACTTC. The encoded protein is CASSAPFSGFTYEQYF.

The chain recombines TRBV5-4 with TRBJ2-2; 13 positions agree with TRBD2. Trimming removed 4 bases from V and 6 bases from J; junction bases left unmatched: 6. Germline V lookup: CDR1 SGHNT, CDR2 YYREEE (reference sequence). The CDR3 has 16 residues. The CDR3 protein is CASSPTSGRAPGELFF. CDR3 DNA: TGTGCCAGCAGCCCAACTAGCGGGAGGGCCCCCGGGGAGCTGTTTTTT.

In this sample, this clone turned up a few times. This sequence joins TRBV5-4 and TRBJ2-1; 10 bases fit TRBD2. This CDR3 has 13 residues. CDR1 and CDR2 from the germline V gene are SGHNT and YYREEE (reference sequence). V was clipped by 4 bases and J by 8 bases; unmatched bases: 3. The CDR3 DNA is TGTGCCAGCAGCACAGGGACTAGCGATGAGCAGTTCTTC. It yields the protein CASSTGTSDEQFF.

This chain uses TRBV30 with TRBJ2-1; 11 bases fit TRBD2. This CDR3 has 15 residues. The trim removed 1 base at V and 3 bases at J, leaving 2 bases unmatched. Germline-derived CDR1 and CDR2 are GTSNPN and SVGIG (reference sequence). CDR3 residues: CAWSAGTSGYNEQFF. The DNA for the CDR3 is TGTGCCTGGAGTGCGGGGACTAGCGGCTACAATGAGCAGTTCTTC.

The CDR3: CASSEFGLATGETQYF. CDR3 in DNA: TGTGCCAGCAGTGAATTTGGACTAGCAACGGGAGAGACCCAGTACTTC. The rearrangement uses TRBV6-1 and TRBJ2-5, with 8 bases that match TRBD2. After removal of 2 bases from V and 4 bases from J, the junction contained 9 bases not matched to a gene. CDR3 length: 16 amino acids. Germline loops: CDR1 MNHNS, CDR2 SASEGT.